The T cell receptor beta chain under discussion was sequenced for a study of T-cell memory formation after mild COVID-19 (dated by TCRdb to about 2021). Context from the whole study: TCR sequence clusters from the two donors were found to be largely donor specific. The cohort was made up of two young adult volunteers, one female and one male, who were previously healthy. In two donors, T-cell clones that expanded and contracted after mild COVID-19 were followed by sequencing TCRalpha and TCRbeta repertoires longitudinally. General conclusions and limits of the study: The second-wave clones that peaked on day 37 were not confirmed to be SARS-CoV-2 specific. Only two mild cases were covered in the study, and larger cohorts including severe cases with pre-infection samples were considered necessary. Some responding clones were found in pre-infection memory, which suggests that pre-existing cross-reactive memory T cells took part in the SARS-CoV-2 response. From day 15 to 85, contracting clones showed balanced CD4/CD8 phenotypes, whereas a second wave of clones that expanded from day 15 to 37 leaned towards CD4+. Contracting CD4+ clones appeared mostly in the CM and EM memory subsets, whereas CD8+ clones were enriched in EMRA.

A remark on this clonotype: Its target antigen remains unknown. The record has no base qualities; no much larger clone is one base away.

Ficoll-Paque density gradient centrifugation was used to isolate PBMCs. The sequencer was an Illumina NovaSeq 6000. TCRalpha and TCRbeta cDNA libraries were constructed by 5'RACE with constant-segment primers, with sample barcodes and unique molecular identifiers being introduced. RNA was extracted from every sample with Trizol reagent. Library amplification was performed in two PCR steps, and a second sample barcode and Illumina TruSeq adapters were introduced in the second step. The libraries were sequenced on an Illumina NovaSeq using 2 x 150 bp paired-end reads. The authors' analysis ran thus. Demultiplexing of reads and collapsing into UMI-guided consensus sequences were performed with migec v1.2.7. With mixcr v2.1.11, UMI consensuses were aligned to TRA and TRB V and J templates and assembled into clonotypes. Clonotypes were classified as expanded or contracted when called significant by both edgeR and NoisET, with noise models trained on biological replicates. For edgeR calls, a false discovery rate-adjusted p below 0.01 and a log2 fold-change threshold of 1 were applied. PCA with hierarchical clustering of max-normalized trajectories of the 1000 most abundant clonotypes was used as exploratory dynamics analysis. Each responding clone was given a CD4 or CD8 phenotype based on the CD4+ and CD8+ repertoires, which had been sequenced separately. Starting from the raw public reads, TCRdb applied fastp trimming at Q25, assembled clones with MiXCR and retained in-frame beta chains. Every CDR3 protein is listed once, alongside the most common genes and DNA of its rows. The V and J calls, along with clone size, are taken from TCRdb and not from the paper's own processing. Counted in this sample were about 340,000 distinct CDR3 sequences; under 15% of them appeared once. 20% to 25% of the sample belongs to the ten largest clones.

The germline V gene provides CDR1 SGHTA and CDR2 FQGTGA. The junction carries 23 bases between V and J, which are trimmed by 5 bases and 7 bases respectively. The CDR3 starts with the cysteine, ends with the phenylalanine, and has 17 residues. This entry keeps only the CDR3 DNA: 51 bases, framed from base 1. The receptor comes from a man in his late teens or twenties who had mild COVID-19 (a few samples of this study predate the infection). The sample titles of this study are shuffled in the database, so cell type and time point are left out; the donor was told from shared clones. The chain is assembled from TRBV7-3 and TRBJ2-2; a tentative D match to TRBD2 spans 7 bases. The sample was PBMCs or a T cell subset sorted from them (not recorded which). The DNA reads TGTGCCAGCAGCCCCACCCCACGGGGGGCCTTCGGCGGGGAGCTGTTTTTT. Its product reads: CASSPTPRGAFGGELFF.